This record concerns one T cell receptor (beta chain) sequence. Its antigen remains unidentified. This record belongs to a study of T-cell reconstitution after alpha-beta-depleted transplantation in children. Study results and caveats: Expanded clones from the graft, numbering several hundred, reportedly supplied alpha-beta T cells about two months after transplant. Surviving recipient T cells and thymic progenitors accounted for the high day-60 TCRbeta diversity observed in some patients.

CDR1 and CDR2 (germline): SGHVS, FQNEAQ. The CDR3 runs to 14 residues. J gave up 4 bases and V 5 bases, and 7 bases lay outside the gene matches. This sample's TCRbeta library carried unique molecular identifier barcodes. TCRdb fed the PCR reads into MiXCR, producing one record per CDR3 protein. The sample records around 420,000 distinct CDR3 sequences, about 17% being singletons. The sequence came from a boy younger than two who had a stem cell transplant for Wiskott-Aldrich syndrome, so the T cells may come from the graft donor. Source: PBMCs, mostly from graft donor cells, taken 360 days after TCRalphabeta/CD19-depleted stem cell transplant. The genes are TRBV7-8 and TRBJ2-7; the match to TRBD1 covers 8 bases. CDR3 residues: CASSRAGGSYEQYF. DNA of the CDR3: TGTGCCAGCAGCCGTGCAGGGGGCAGTTACGAGCAGTACTTC.